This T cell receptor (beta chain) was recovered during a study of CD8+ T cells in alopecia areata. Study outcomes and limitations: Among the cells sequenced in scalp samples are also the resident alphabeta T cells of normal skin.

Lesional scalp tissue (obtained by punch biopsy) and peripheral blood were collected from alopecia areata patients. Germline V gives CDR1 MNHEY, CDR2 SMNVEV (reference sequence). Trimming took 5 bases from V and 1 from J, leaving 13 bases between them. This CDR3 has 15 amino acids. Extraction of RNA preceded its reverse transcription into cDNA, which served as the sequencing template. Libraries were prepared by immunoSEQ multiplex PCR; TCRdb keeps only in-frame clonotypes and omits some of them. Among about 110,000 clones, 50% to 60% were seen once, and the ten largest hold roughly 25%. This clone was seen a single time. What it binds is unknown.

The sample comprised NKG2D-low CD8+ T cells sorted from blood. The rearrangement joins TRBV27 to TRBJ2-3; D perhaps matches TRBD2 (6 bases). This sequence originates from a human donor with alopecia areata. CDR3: CASSPGTRRTDTQYF. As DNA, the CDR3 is TGTGCCAGCAGTCCGGGGACTCGCCGCACAGATACGCAGTATTTT.